The 24 T cell receptor beta chains presented below share a single source sample, sequenced in a study of cytomegalovirus exposure and HLA in healthy donors. The PCR contained 60 Vbeta and 13 Jbeta primers. Here immunoSEQ multiplex PCR was the method, and the copy in TCRdb shows in-frame clones only, minus some. The sample has over 100,000 clones. The specimen sequenced was PBMCs. Receptors originate from a woman in her thirties or forties in good health and CMV-seropositive.

This chain joins TRBV7-2 and TRBJ1-4, with 10 nucleotides matching TRBD1. The CDR3 runs 15 residues. With 5 bases clipped from V and 5 bases from J, the junction kept 5 bases outside the gene matches. Germline loops: CDR1 SGHTA, CDR2 FQGNSA. The DNA for the CDR3 is TGTGCCAGCAGCGGACTGGGACAGGGGAATGAAAAACTGTTTTTT. As protein: CASSGLGQGNEKLFF.

The J gene is TRBJ1-1, the V gene TRBV29-1; 7 nucleotides match TRBD1. Germline V lookup: CDR1 SQVTM, CDR2 ANQGSEA. The CDR3 is made up of 13 amino acids. V lost 4 bases and J lost 0; bases outside the gene matches: 2. In nucleotides, the CDR3 is TGCAGCGTTGGGGACAGTTTGAACACTGAAGCTTTCTTT. Its protein product is CSVGDSLNTEAFF.

The CDR3: CASSFGTATYNSPLHF. The CDR3 bases are TGCGCCAGCAGCTTTGGGACAGCCACCTATAATTCACCCCTCCACTTT. The V call is TRBV5-1, the J call TRBJ1-6, with 7 positions matching TRBD1. The CDR3 extends over 16 amino acids. Trimming cost V 2 bases and J 2 bases; bases outside gene matches: 4. Germline assignment: CDR1 SGHRS and CDR2 YFSETQ.

The CDR3 region is CASSQEAGVTAFF. The CDR3 coding sequence is TGCGCCAGCAGCCAAGAGGCAGGGGTAACGGCTTTCTTT. This rearrangement joins TRBV4-3 to TRBJ1-1, with D possibly matching TRBD1 (6 bases). The CDR3 has 13 residues. In germline, CDR1 is LGHNA, CDR2 YSLEER. Trimming took 0 bases from V and 11 from J, leaving 13 bases between them.

This sequence joins TRBV5-1 and TRBJ2-5; 8 bases align to TRBD1. The ends lost 4 bases at V and 1 base at J; junction bases unmatched: 12. CDR3 length equals 17 residues. Germline CDR1 and CDR2: SGHRS and YFSETQ. In DNA form, the CDR3 reads TGCGCCAGCAGCCGTGCTGGCGGGACAGGTATCCAAGAGACCCAGTACTTC. Its protein product is CASSRAGGTGIQETQYF. The full variable domain, its missing parts supplied by reference TRBV5-1 and TRBJ2-5, is KAGVTQTPRYLIKTRGQQVTLSCSPISGHRSVSWYQQTPGQGLQFLFEYFSETQRNKGNFPGRFSGRQFSNSRSEMNVSTLELGDSALYLCASSRAGGTGIQETQYFGPGTRLLVL.

The rearrangement links TRBV12-5 to TRBJ2-1; TRBD2 matches at 10 bases. Germline loops: CDR1 LGHNT, CDR2 FRNRAP. The length of the CDR3 is 16 residues. V was pared by 4 bases and J by 4 bases, with 7 bases of the junction left unmatched. CDR3 protein: CASGSPTAGGYNEQFF. In DNA form, the CDR3 reads TGTGCTAGTGGTTCCCCCACAGCGGGGGGGTACAATGAGCAGTTCTTC.

The chain combines TRBV7-3 with TRBJ1-2; 8 positions match TRBD1. Trimming cost V 0 bases and J 8 bases; bases outside gene matches: 8. Germline CDR1 reads SGHTA; CDR2 reads FQGTGA. This CDR3 contains 15 residues. DNA of the CDR3: TGTGCCAGCAGCTTAACCCCCGCAGGGGGCGCCGGCTACACCTTC. It codes for CASSLTPAGGAGYTF.

The chain carries TRBV9 and TRBJ1-2; possible D gene TRBD1, 6 bases. Deletions cut 4 bases from V and 4 bases from J, with 11 bases between. The CDR3 runs 13 residues. Germline loops: CDR1 SGDLS, CDR2 YYNGEE. The CDR3 region has the DNA TGTGCCAGCAGCCAGGGGCAGAGCTATGGCTACACCTTC. Residues: CASSQGQSYGYTF.

The rearrangement links TRBV9 to TRBJ2-3; tentatively, D is TRBD1 (5 bases). The CDR3 is 16 residues long. Germline V lookup: CDR1 SGDLS, CDR2 YYNGEE. V was clipped by 5 bases and J by 0 bases, with 16 bases between them. The CDR3 DNA reads TGTGCCAGCAGGGAATGGGGCGGCCTCAGCACAGATACGCAGTATTTT. This encodes CASREWGGLSTDTQYF.

V gene TRBV28 combines with J gene TRBJ2-7, with 7 positions matching TRBD1. CDR1 MDHEN and CDR2 SYDVKM come from the germline V gene. V lost 1 base, J lost 3 bases, and 6 bases stayed unmatched. The CDR3 has 15 residues. CDR3 residues: CASSLLRGPGYEQYF. As DNA, the CDR3 is TGTGCCAGCAGTTTATTAAGGGGGCCGGGCTACGAGCAGTACTTC. Full variable domain (remainder filled in from reference TRBV28 and TRBJ2-7): DVKVTQSSRYLVKRTGEKVFLECVQDMDHENMFWYRQDPGLGLRLIYFSYDVKMKEKGDIPEGYSVSREKKERFSLILESASTNQTSMYLCASSLLRGPGYEQYFGPGTRLTVT.

J is TRBJ2-7 and V is TRBV5-1; D gene uncertain. Germline V gives CDR1 SGHRS, CDR2 YFSETQ. The CDR3 runs 13 residues. The germline V and J ends were trimmed by 5 bases and 2 bases, with 11 bases remaining between them. As DNA, the CDR3 is TGCGCCAGCAGTCCGGGTCTAACCTACGAGCAGTACTTC. Translated, it gives CASSPGLTYEQYF.

The chain combines TRBV5-5 with TRBJ1-2; TRBD1 is a possible D gene (5 bases). This CDR3 has 14 amino acids. V lost 3 bases to trimming and J lost 8 bases, with 17 bases between them. The germline V gene has CDR1 SGHKS and CDR2 YYEKEE (reference sequence). The CDR3 nucleotides read TGTGCCAGCAGCTGGTTAGTAAGGGGAATGGGCTACACCTTC. It is translated as CASSWLVRGMGYTF.

This rearrangement joins TRBV27 to TRBJ2-3, with a tentative D call TRBD2 (5 bases). Germline assignment: CDR1 MNHEY and CDR2 SMNVEV (reference sequence). CDR3 length: 14 residues. The V end lost 7 bases, the J end lost 6 bases, and 17 bases lay between the germline ends. The CDR3 nucleotides read TGTGCCAGCAAGGGTTTTGAGGGTCTGGATACGCAGTATTTT. Translated, it gives CASKGFEGLDTQYF.

The gene calls are TRBV6-5 and TRBJ2-1, with 11 bases aligning to TRBD2. V gave up 7 bases and J gave up 6 bases; unmatched junction bases: 5. There are 14 residues in the CDR3. Looked up from germline, CDR1 is MNHEY and CDR2 is SVGAGI. The DNA for the CDR3 is TGTGCCAGCAAAACTAGCGGGAGCCTCAATGAGCAGTTCTTC. Protein: CASKTSGSLNEQFF.

The V and J genes are TRBV18 and TRBJ1-5, with 11 bases lining up with TRBD1. CDR1 is KGHSH, CDR2 LQKENI, per germline. CDR3 length: 14 amino acids. The J segment lost 6 bases and the V segment lost 3 bases, leaving 1 base of the junction unmatched. This chain's CDR3 is CASSPGTGGQPQHF. Written as DNA, the CDR3 is TGTGCCAGCTCACCCGGGACAGGGGGTCAGCCCCAGCATTTT. The variable domain in full, with the rest retrieved from reference TRBV18 and TRBJ1-5, is NAGVMQNPRHLVRRRGQEARLRCSPMKGHSHVYWYRQLPEEGLKFMVYLQKENIIDESGMPKERFSAEFPKEGPSILRIQQVVRGDSAAYFCASSPGTGGQPQHFGDGTRLSIL.

V and J are TRBV6-7 and TRBJ1-3; 7 bases are shared with TRBD1. TRBV6-7 has ORF status, its function being uncertain. V shed 2 bases, J shed 4 bases, and the junction held 11 bases outside the gene matches. This CDR3 contains 17 residues. In DNA, the CDR3 is TGTGCCAGCAGTTACACCGCTCCAGGGGGTGGAGGAAACACCATATATTTT. Translation gives CASSYTAPGGGGNTIYF.

This chain joins TRBV10-3 and TRBJ2-7, with D possibly matching TRBD1 (6 bases). The germline gives CDR1 ENHRY, CDR2 SYGVKD. The CDR3 spans 15 residues. Trimming cost V 0 bases and J 3 bases, with 12 bases left between them. The CDR3 is CAISESGAGLYEQYF. CDR3 bases: TGTGCCATCAGTGAGTCGGGGGCGGGCCTCTACGAGCAGTACTTC.

The rearrangement joins TRBV4-1 to TRBJ1-1; D possibly corresponds to TRBD1 (5 bases). This CDR3 spans 14 amino acids. V was trimmed by 2 bases and J by 4 bases, leaving 11 bases between them. Germline values: CDR1 MGHRA, CDR2 YSYEKL. This CDR3 is CASSQYTGRTEAFF. CDR3 nucleotides: TGCGCCAGCAGCCAATACACAGGCCGCACTGAAGCTTTCTTT.

The V and J genes are TRBV10-3 and TRBJ2-2; 8 nucleotides agree with TRBD1. The J segment lost 2 bases and the V segment lost 5 bases, leaving 4 bases of the junction unmatched. Looked up from germline, CDR1 is ENHRY and CDR2 is SYGVKD. CDR3 size: 15 residues. Here the CDR3 DNA reads TGTGCCATCAGTAAGGACAGGGATAACACCGGGGAGCTGTTTTTT. This gives the protein CAISKDRDNTGELFF.

The CDR3 reads CASLLDRGRAYEQYF. CDR3 in DNA: TGTGCCAGTCTCCTGGACAGGGGAAGGGCCTACGAGCAGTACTTC. The V call is TRBV19, the J call TRBJ2-7; 9 bases match TRBD1. The junction had 10 bases not matched to a gene; V was cut back by 8 bases and J by 2 bases. Germline V CDR1 and CDR2: LNHDA, SQIVND (reference sequence). The CDR3 has 15 residues.

The chain links TRBV9 to TRBJ2-1, with a possible D match to TRBD2 (5 bases). The length of the CDR3 is 13 residues. V was trimmed by 4 bases and J by 9 bases, leaving 14 bases between them. The germline gives CDR1 SGDLS, CDR2 YYNGEE. Written as DNA, the CDR3 is TGTGCCAGCAGCCCCCGTCCTGCGGGTGAGCAGTTCTTC. As protein: CASSPRPAGEQFF.

The chain joins TRBV27 to TRBJ1-2; possibly TRBD1 for D (6 bases). V was trimmed by 5 bases and J by 8 bases, leaving 18 bases between them. This CDR3 has 14 amino acids. The germline gives CDR1 MNHEY, CDR2 SMNVEV (reference sequence). The CDR3 protein is CASSLDGTSQGYTF. DNA of the CDR3: TGTGCCAGCAGTCTCGATGGGACATCCCAGGGCTACACCTTC.

CDR3 in DNA: TGTGCCAGCAGCCCAGGGACAGGTGGCTACGAGCAGTACTTC. Residues: CASSPGTGGYEQYF. V and J are TRBV5-6 and TRBJ2-5; 8 nucleotides agree with TRBD1. Gene TRBJ2-7 matches the end of the DNA better, so the J call may be wrong. CDR1 SGHDT and CDR2 YYEEEE come from the germline V gene. This CDR3 has 14 amino acids.

The chain uses TRBV6-5 and TRBJ1-3; D remains unclear. The V and J ends lost 6 bases and 0 bases respectively, with 9 bases between them. The CDR3 contains 14 residues. The V gene's germline CDR1 is MNHEY and CDR2 SVGAGI. The DNA for the CDR3 is TGTGCCAGCAGGAGAGCGATCTCTGGAAACACCATATATTTT. Translating gives CASRRAISGNTIYF.